The 28 T cell receptor beta chains reported below all come from one sample, sequenced in a study of control samples from healthy donors and cancer patients. The method was immunoSEQ multiplex PCR; TCRdb's version includes in-frame clones alone and lacks a portion of them. Seen here are 170,000 or so clones, 91% observed once, and the top ten hold about 2%. Sequencing used blood. The origin of the receptors is a woman aged 40 to 49 in good health.

This clone occurred a few times. The J gene is TRBJ1-2, the V gene TRBV9; TRBD1 aligns across 8 bases. CDR1 and CDR2 from the germline V gene are SGDLS and YYNGEE. V shed 3 bases and J 5 bases; nucleotides not matched to a gene: 12. This CDR3 spans 16 amino acids. As DNA, the CDR3 is TGTGCCAGCAGCGGATCCGGACAGGGACATGATTATGGCTACACCTTC. Its protein is CASSGSGQGHDYGYTF.

The V gene is TRBV25-1, the J gene TRBJ2-5; D might be TRBD1 (6 bases). V was clipped by 5 bases and J by 4 bases, with 20 bases between them. Germline assignment: CDR1 MGHDK and CDR2 SYGVNS. The CDR3 covers 16 residues. CDR3 region: CASSLMLTGSRETQYF. The CDR3 DNA sequence: TGTGCCAGCAGTTTAATGCTAACAGGGTCACGAGAGACCCAGTACTTC.

The gene calls are TRBV4-1 and TRBJ1-5; perhaps TRBD1 as D (5 bases). Trimming cost V 4 bases and J 6 bases, with 31 bases left between them. This CDR3 has 20 amino acids. The germline V gene has CDR1 MGHRA and CDR2 YSYEKL. Written as DNA, the CDR3 is TGCGCCAGCAGCCCCGACCTCGACTGGGGGGGGGTTTGCATGGGTCAGCCCCAGCATTTT. This encodes CASSPDLDWGGVCMGQPQHF.

J is TRBJ2-1 and V is TRBV11-2; 8 positions agree with TRBD2. With 1 base clipped from V and 6 bases from J, the junction kept 8 bases outside the gene matches. Germline CDR1 reads SGHAT; CDR2 reads FQNNGV. The CDR3 runs to 16 residues. The CDR3, as DNA: TGTGCCAGCAGCTTAGCCTCGAGCGGGGGTATCAATGAGCAGTTCTTC. It is translated as CASSLASSGGINEQFF.

The CDR3 reads CASSFLLGTEAFF. CDR3 DNA: TGTGCCAGCAGCTTCCTCCTGGGCACTGAAGCTTTCTTT. This chain connects TRBV5-8 to TRBJ1-1; D is ambiguous. The CDR3 length is 13 residues. The ends were cut back, 2 bases at V and 4 bases at J, with 9 bases in the middle. In germline, CDR1 is SGHTS, CDR2 YDEGEE.

V and J are TRBV3-1 (or the pseudogene TRBV3-2) and TRBJ1-2; D uncertain. The CDR3 has 15 residues. The V gene's germline CDR1 is LGHDT and CDR2 YNNKEL (reference sequence). V shed 0 bases and J shed 1 base, with 9 bases lying between them. CDR3: CASSQDVKINYGYTF. The CDR3 bases are TGTGCCAGCAGCCAAGATGTGAAAATTAACTATGGCTACACCTTC.

Comments on this clone: Other DNA sequences from this sample encode an identical CDR3 as well. This rearrangement joins TRBV3-1 (or the pseudogene TRBV3-2) to TRBJ1-2; possibly TRBD1 for D (5 bases). Germline V gene lookup returns CDR1 LGHDT and CDR2 YNNKEL (reference sequence). V lost 0 bases, J lost 7 bases, and 6 bases lay in between. The CDR3 has 12 amino acids. For the CDR3, the DNA is TGTGCCAGCAGCCAAGAGGGGGGTGGCTACACCTTC. Translating gives CASSQEGGGYTF.

The chain couples TRBV6-6 to TRBJ2-3; no firm D call. The germline V gene encodes CDR1 MNHNY and CDR2 SVGAGI (reference sequence). The CDR3 has 13 amino acids. The V gene lost 2 bases and the J gene lost 8 bases, with 11 bases spanning the gap. This CDR3 is CASSYRLRVTQYF. CDR3 DNA: TGTGCCAGCAGTTACCGCCTTCGGGTTACGCAGTATTTT.

The CDR3 DNA sequence: TGTGCCAGCAGTTACTCGCCGACAGTGACTAACTATGGCTACACCTTC. Its protein is CASSYSPTVTNYGYTF. J is TRBJ1-2 and V is TRBV6-5; TRBD1 is a possible D gene (5 bases). CDR1 and CDR2 from the germline V gene are MNHEY and SVGAGI. This CDR3 has 16 residues. V lost 0 bases and J lost 0, with 11 bases in between.

The chain links TRBV6-5 to TRBJ1-4, with TRBD1 identical over 9 bases. Germline V CDR1 and CDR2: MNHEY, SVGAGI. V dropped 6 bases and J dropped 6; count of bases not matched to a gene: 5. The CDR3 length is 14 residues. The CDR3 spells CASRGGTGYEKLFF. CDR3 nucleotides: TGTGCCAGCAGGGGGGGGACAGGGTATGAAAAACTGTTTTTT.

The genes are TRBV6-5 and TRBJ2-7; D tentatively reads TRBD1 or TRBD2 (6 bases each). The CDR3 runs to 14 residues. CDR1 is MNHEY, CDR2 SVGAGI, per germline. V was cut by 11 bases and J by 3 bases, with 20 bases left in between. CDR3 nucleotides: TGTGCCGTTCCCAGGAGGGGGACCTACTACGAGCAGTACTTC. Amino acids: CAVPRRGTYYEQYF.

This clone appeared once. V gene TRBV4-2 combines with J gene TRBJ2-6, with D possibly matching TRBD1 (7 bases). Germline V lookup: CDR1 LGHNA, CDR2 YNFKEQ. The CDR3 loop spans 18 amino acids. The ends were cut back, 2 bases at V and 2 bases at J, with 16 bases in the middle. The CDR3 is CASSQSGGTAAGANVLTF. CDR3 coding DNA: TGTGCCAGCAGCCAATCTGGGGGGACAGCGGCTGGGGCCAACGTCCTGACTTTC.

The chain uses TRBV29-1 and TRBJ2-5, with 11 bases lining up with TRBD2. The CDR3 runs to 12 residues. In germline, CDR1 is SQVTM, CDR2 ANQGSEA. Trimming removed 6 bases from V and 4 bases from J; junction bases left unmatched: 1. CDR3 sequence (DNA): TGCAGCGTGACTAGCGGGGTAGAGACCCAGTACTTC. This sequence encodes CSVTSGVETQYF.

The chain uses TRBV3-1 (or the pseudogene TRBV3-2) and TRBJ1-4; perhaps TRBD1 as D (6 bases). The V end lost 3 bases, the J end lost 12 bases, and 14 bases lay between the germline ends. The CDR3 covers 13 residues. Germline loops: CDR1 LGHDT, CDR2 YNNKEL (reference sequence). In DNA, the CDR3 is TGTGCCAGCAGCCAGACATCACAGGGCCAACTGTTTTTT. Its protein is CASSQTSQGQLFF.

The V call is TRBV19, the J call TRBJ1-6, with 7 bases fitting TRBD1. Germline V gene data show CDR1 as LNHDA and CDR2 as SQIVND (reference sequence). V shed 6 bases and J 10 bases; nucleotides not matched to a gene: 12. The CDR3 sequence is 15 residues long. The CDR3 here is CASSLTGVGRSPLHF. The DNA of the CDR3 is TGTGCCAGTAGCCTAACAGGGGTCGGACGCTCACCCCTCCACTTT. Filled out from reference TRBV19 and TRBJ1-6, the complete variable domain reads DGGITQSPKYLFRKEGQNVTLSCEQNLNHDAMYWYRQDPGQGLRLIYYSQIVNDFQKGDIAEGYSVSREKKESFPLTVTSAQKNPTAFYLCASSLTGVGRSPLHFGNGTRLTVT.

The gene calls are TRBV11-3 and TRBJ2-3; D gene unclear. V lost 0 bases to trimming and J lost 6 bases, with 7 bases between them. Germline CDR1 SGHNT, CDR2 YENEEA. The CDR3 has 13 amino acids. CDR3 in amino acids: CASSLDTQDTQYF. The CDR3 nucleotides read TGTGCCAGCAGCTTAGATACGCAGGATACGCAGTATTTT.

This clone was detected once. This chain uses TRBV3-1 (or the pseudogene TRBV3-2) with TRBJ2-2; possible D gene TRBD1, 6 bases. V was pared by 7 bases and J by 6 bases, with 12 bases between. CDR3 length equals 13 residues. Germline V gives CDR1 LGHDT, CDR2 YNNKEL (reference sequence). CDR3 amino acids: CASTNREAGELFF. The CDR3 region has the DNA TGTGCCAGCACCAACAGGGAAGCCGGGGAGCTGTTTTTT.

This clone appeared a few times. Additional DNA sequences in this sample encode the identical CDR3. This chain connects TRBV7-7 to TRBJ2-3, with 9 bases fitting TRBD1. This CDR3 has 15 residues. Germline loops: CDR1 SSHAT, CDR2 FNYEAQ (reference sequence). The V gene end was trimmed by 5 bases and the J gene end by 3 bases; junction bases not matched to a gene: 6. The CDR3 sequence: CASSPGQGFTDTQYF. The CDR3 coding sequence is TGTGCCAGCAGCCCAGGACAGGGGTTTACAGATACGCAGTATTTT.

The chain joins TRBV7-9 to TRBJ2-5; D unresolved. This CDR3 is 16 amino acids long. V was clipped by 1 base and J by 1 base, with 13 bases between them. The germline gives CDR1 SEHNR, CDR2 FQNEAQ (reference sequence). The CDR3, as DNA: TGTGCCAGCAGCTTAGTCTCAGATGTTCCCCAAGAGACCCAGTACTTC. Protein: CASSLVSDVPQETQYF.

The V call is TRBV12-3 or TRBV12-4, the J call TRBJ1-3; possible D gene TRBD1, 6 bases. CDR3 length: 13 amino acids. Trimming pared 5 bases from V and 5 bases from J, leaving 10 bases between. CDR3 residues: CASSAQGRNTIYF. The CDR3 DNA reads as TGTGCCAGCAGTGCACAGGGTAGAAACACCATATATTTT.

The genes are TRBV3-1 (or the pseudogene TRBV3-2) and TRBJ1-6; D remains ambiguous. There are 13 residues in the CDR3. In germline, CDR1 is LGHDT, CDR2 YNNKEL (reference sequence). V gave up 3 bases and J gave up 8 bases, with 8 bases separating them. CDR3 sequence (DNA): TGTGCCAGCAGCCAGGGTCCCGATTCACCCCTCCACTTT. This codes for CASSQGPDSPLHF.

This clone was detected only once. The chain couples TRBV2 to TRBJ1-4; D not resolved. This CDR3 has 14 residues. Trimming left V 9 bases short and J 0 bases short, with 11 bases between. Germline-derived CDR1 and CDR2 are SNHLY and FYNNEI. DNA of the CDR3: TGTGCCAGTCAAGGCCTCACAACTAATGAAAAACTGTTTTTT. Translated: CASQGLTTNEKLFF. Full variable domain (remainder filled in from reference TRBV2 and TRBJ1-4): EPEVTQTPSHQVTQMGQEVILRCVPISNHLYFYWYRQILGQKVEFLVSFYNNEISEKSEIFDDQFSVERPDGSNFTLKIRSTKLEDSAMYFCASQGLTTNEKLFFGSGTQLSVL.

In its sample, this clone was seen a few times. The rearrangement joins TRBV9 to TRBJ2-2, with D maybe TRBD1 (6 bases). Per germline, CDR1 SGDLS and CDR2 YYNGEE. The CDR3 totals 16 residues. Trimming cost V 0 bases and J 8 bases, with 17 bases left between them. CDR3 coding DNA: TGTGCCAGCAGCGTAGAACAGGGACCCCCCGAGGGGGAGCTGTTTTTT. It encodes CASSVEQGPPEGELFF.

V usage is TRBV2 and J usage is TRBJ2-1; possible D gene TRBD1, 6 bases. Germline loops: CDR1 SNHLY, CDR2 FYNNEI. Trimming removed 2 bases at V and 2 bases at J, with 10 bases between. The CDR3 loop spans 15 amino acids. The CDR3 sequence: CASSEQAGAYNEQFF. The CDR3 bases are TGTGCCAGCAGTGAACAGGCAGGGGCCTACAATGAGCAGTTCTTC. The whole variable domain, remainder taken from reference TRBV2 and TRBJ2-1, is EPEVTQTPSHQVTQMGQEVILRCVPISNHLYFYWYRQILGQKVEFLVSFYNNEISEKSEIFDDQFSVERPDGSNFTLKIRSTKLEDSAMYFCASSEQAGAYNEQFFGPGTRLTVL.

There are a few counts of this clone. The V and J genes are TRBV12-3 or TRBV12-4 and TRBJ2-1; D call uncertain. This CDR3 is built from 11 residues. Trimming left V 4 bases short and J 8 bases short, with 6 bases between. The CDR3 is CASSSSDEQFF. CDR3 in DNA: TGTGCCAGCAGTTCCTCAGATGAGCAGTTCTTC.

The chain employs TRBV15 and TRBJ1-2; tentatively, D is TRBD1 (6 bases). V was pared by 1 base and J by 5 bases, with 17 bases between. The CDR3 runs to 16 residues. Germline-derived CDR1 and CDR2 are LNHNV and YYDKDF (reference sequence). The CDR3 nucleotides read TGTGCCACCAGCAGAGGCCGGACACCGGGGGCATATGGCTACACCTTC. Translating gives CATSRGRTPGAYGYTF.

This clone was picked up a small number of times. The gene calls are TRBV20-1 and TRBJ2-5; D gene uncertain. CDR3 length: 11 amino acids. Trimming stripped 3 bases from V and 9 bases from J, with 11 bases between. In germline, CDR1 is DFQATT, CDR2 SNEGSKA (reference sequence). The DNA of the CDR3 is TGCAGTGCTAGTTTGGGTTACTCCCAGTACTTC. Protein: CSASLGYSQYF.

J is TRBJ2-7 and V is TRBV14; 7 nucleotides line up with TRBD1. This CDR3 comprises 15 residues. In germline, CDR1 is SGHDN, CDR2 FVKESK. V lost 4 bases, J lost 0 bases, and 6 bases stayed unmatched. The CDR3 DNA is TGTGCCAGCAGCCCCTTACAGGGGCTCTCCTACGAGCAGTACTTC. This gives the protein CASSPLQGLSYEQYF.